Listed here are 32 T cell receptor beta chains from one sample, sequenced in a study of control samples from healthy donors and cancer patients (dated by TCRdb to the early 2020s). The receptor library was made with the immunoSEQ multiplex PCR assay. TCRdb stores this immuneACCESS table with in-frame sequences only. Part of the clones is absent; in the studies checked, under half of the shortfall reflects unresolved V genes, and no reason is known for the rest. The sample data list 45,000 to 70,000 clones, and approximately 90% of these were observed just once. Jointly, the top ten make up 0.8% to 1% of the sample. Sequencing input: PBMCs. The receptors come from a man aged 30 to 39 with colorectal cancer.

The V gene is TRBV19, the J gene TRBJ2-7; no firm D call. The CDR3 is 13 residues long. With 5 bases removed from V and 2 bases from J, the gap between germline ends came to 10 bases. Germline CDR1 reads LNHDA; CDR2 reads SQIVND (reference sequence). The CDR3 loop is CASSEDSAYEQYF. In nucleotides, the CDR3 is TGTGCCAGTAGTGAAGACTCAGCCTACGAGCAGTACTTC.

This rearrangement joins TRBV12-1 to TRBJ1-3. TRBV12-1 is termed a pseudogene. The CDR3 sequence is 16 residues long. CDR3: CASSPTGGPSGNTIYF. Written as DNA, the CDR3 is TGTGCCAGCAGCCCCACGGGGGGACCCTCTGGAAACACCATATATTTT.

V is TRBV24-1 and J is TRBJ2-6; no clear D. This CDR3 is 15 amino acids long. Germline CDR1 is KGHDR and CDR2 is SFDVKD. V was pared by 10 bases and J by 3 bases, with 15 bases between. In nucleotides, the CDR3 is TGTGCCACGTCCCCTAGGACCGGTGGGGCCAACGTCCTGACTTTC. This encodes CATSPRTGGANVLTF.

The CDR3 region is CASSRGQGVSYEQYF. Written as DNA, the CDR3 is TGTGCCAGTAGTCGTGGACAGGGGGTGTCCTACGAGCAGTACTTC. The V call is TRBV19, the J call TRBJ2-7; 10 nucleotides line up with TRBD1. Per germline, CDR1 LNHDA and CDR2 SQIVND (reference sequence). The CDR3 spans 15 residues. Trimming at V came to 5 bases and at J to 1 base, leaving 5 bases not matched to a gene.

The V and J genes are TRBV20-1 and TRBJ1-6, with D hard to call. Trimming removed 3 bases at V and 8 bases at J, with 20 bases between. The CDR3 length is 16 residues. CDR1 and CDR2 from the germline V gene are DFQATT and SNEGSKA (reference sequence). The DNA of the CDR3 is TGCAGTGCTAGTCGGTCAGAATCCATAAGGGATTCACCCCTCCACTTT. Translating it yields CSASRSESIRDSPLHF.

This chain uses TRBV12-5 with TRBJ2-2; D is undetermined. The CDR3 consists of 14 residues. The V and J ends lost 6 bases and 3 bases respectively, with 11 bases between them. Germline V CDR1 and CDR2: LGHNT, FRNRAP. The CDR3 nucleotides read TGTGCTAGTGGCCAACAGATCTACACCGGGGAGCTGTTTTTT. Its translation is CASGQQIYTGELFF.

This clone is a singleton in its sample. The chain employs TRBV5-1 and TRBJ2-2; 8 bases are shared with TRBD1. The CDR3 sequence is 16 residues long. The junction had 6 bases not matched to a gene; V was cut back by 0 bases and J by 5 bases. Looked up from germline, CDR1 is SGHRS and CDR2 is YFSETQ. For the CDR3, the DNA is TGCGCCAGCAGCTTGGTTCCAGGGGGCGAAACCGGGGAGCTGTTTTTT. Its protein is CASSLVPGGETGELFF.

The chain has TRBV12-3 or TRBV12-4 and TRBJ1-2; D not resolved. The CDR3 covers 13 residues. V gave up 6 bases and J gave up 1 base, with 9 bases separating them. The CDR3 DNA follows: TGTGCCAGCAGCTTACATGATAACTATGGCTACACCTTC. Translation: CASSLHDNYGYTF.

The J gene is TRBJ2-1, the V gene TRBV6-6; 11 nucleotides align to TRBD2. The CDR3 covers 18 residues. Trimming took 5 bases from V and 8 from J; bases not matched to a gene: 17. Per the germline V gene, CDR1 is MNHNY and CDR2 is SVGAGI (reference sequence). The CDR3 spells CASSPQELSGGAGYEQFF. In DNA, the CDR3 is TGTGCCAGCAGTCCCCAGGAACTTAGCGGGGGGGCCGGGTATGAGCAGTTCTTC.

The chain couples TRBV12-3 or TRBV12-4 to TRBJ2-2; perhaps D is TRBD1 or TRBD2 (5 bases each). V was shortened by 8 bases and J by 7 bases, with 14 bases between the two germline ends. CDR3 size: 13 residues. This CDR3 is CASQLGVIGELFF. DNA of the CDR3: TGTGCCAGCCAACTGGGGGTTATCGGGGAGCTGTTTTTT.

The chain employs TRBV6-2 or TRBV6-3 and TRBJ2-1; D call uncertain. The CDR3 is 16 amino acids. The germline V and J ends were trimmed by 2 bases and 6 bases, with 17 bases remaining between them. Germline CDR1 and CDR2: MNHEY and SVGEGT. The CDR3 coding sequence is TGTGCCAGCAGTTACGGGCGAGCGAGGATTTCCAATGAGCAGTTCTTC. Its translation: CASSYGRARISNEQFF.

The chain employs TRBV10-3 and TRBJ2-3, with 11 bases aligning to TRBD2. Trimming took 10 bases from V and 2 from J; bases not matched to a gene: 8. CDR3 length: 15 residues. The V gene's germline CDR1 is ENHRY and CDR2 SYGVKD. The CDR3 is CASATSGGYTDTQYF. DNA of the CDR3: TGTGCCAGCGCAACTAGCGGGGGCTACACAGATACGCAGTATTTT.

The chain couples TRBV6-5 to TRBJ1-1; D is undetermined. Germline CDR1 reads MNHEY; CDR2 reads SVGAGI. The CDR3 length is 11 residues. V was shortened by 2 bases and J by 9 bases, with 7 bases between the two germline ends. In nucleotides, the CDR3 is TGTGCCAGCAGTTACCGGCATCAAGCTTTCTTT. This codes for CASSYRHQAFF.

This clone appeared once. The CDR3 bases are TGTGCCAGCAGTGAAGAATCCGGAGGGAATGAGCAGTTCTTC. Translation: CASSEESGGNEQFF. The chain links TRBV2 to TRBJ2-1, with D possibly matching TRBD2 (6 bases). CDR1 is SNHLY, CDR2 FYNNEI, per germline. Deletions cut 1 base from V and 7 bases from J, with 11 bases between. The CDR3 has 14 residues.

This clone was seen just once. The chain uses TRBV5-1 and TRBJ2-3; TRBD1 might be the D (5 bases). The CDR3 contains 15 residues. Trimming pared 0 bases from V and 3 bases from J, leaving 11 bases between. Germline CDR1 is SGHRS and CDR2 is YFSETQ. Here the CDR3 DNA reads TGCGCCAGCAGCTTGGGTCAGGGCCAGACAGATACGCAGTATTTT. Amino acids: CASSLGQGQTDTQYF.

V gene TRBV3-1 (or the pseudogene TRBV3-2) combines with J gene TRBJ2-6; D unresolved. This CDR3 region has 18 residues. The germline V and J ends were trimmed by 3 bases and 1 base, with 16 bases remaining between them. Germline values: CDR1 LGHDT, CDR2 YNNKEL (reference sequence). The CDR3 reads CASSHLRESTSGANVLTF. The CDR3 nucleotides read TGTGCCAGCAGCCATCTGAGAGAGAGCACGTCTGGGGCCAACGTCCTGACTTTC.

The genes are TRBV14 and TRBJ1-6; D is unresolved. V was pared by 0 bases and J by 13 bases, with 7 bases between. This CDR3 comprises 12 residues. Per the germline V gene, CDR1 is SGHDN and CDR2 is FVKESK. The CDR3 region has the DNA TGTGCCAGCAGCCAAGAACTGGGGCCCCTCCACTTT. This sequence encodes CASSQELGPLHF.

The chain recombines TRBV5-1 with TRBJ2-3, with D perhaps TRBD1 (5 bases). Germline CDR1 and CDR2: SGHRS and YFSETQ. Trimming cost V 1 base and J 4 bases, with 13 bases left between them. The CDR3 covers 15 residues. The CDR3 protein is CASSLSMDNSDTQYF. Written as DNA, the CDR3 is TGCGCCAGCAGCTTGTCCATGGACAACTCAGATACGCAGTATTTT. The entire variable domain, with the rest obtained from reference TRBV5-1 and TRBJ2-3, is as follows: KAGVTQTPRYLIKTRGQQVTLSCSPISGHRSVSWYQQTPGQGLQFLFEYFSETQRNKGNFPGRFSGRQFSNSRSEMNVSTLELGDSALYLCASSLSMDNSDTQYFGPGTRLTVL.

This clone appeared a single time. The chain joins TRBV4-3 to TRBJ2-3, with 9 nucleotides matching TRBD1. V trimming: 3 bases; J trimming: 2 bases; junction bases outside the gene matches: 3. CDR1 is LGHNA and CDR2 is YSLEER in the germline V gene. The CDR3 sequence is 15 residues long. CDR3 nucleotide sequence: TGCGCCAGCAGCCAGGGACAGGGCATCACAGATACGCAGTATTTT. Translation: CASSQGQGITDTQYF.

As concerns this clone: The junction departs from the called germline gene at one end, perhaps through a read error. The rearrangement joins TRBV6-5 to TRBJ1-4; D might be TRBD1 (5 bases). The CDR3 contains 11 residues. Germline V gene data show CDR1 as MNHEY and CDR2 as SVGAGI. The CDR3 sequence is CASSKGRTFLF. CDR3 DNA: TGTGCCAGCAGCAAAGGACGGACATTCCTTTTT.

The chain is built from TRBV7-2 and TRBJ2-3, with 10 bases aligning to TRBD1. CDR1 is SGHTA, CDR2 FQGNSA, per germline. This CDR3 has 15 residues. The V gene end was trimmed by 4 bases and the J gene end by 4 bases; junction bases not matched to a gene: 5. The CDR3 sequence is CASSSTGGVADTQYF. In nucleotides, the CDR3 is TGTGCCAGCAGCTCGACAGGGGGCGTCGCAGATACGCAGTATTTT.

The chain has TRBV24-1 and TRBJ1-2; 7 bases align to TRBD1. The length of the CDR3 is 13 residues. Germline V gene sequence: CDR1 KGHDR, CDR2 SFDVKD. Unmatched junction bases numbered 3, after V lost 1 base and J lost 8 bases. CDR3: CATSDFGTVGYTF. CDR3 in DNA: TGTGCCACCAGTGATTTCGGGACAGTAGGCTACACCTTC.

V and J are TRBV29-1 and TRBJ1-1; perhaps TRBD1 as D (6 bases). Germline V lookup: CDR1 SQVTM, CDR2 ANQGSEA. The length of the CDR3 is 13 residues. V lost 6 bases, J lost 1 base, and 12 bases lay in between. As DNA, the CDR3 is TGCAGCGTGCCCTCGACAGGGAACACTGAAGCTTTCTTT. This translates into CSVPSTGNTEAFF.

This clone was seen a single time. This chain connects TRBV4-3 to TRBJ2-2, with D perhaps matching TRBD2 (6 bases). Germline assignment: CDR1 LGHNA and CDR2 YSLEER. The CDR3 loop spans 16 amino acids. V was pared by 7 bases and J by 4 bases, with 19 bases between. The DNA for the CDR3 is TGCGCCAGCAAACAAACTTACGGACTAACCACCGGGGAGCTGTTTTTT. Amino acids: CASKQTYGLTTGELFF.

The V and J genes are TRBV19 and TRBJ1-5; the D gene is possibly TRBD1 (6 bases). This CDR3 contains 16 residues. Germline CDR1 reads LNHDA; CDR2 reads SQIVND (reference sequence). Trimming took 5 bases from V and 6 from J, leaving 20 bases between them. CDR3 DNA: TGTGCCAGTAGTCCAACGAACGGACAGTGGGGTCAGCCCCAGCATTTT. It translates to CASSPTNGQWGQPQHF. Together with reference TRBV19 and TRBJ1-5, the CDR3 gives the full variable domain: DGGITQSPKYLFRKEGQNVTLSCEQNLNHDAMYWYRQDPGQGLRLIYYSQIVNDFQKGDIAEGYSVSREKKESFPLTVTSAQKNPTAFYLCASSPTNGQWGQPQHFGDGTRLSIL.

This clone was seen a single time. For the CDR3, the DNA is TGTGCCAGCAGTCCCGGACCCGTTGCCCTCAATGAGCAGTTCTTC. It translates to CASSPGPVALNEQFF. This chain uses TRBV27 with TRBJ2-1; D remains ambiguous. This CDR3 has 15 residues. V lost 5 bases and J lost 6, with 17 bases in between. Germline V CDR1 and CDR2: MNHEY, SMNVEV (reference sequence).

In DNA, the CDR3 is TGTGCCAGCAGCTTCCGTGACAGGGGCTACGAGCAGTACTTC. Residues: CASSFRDRGYEQYF. This chain connects TRBV13 to TRBJ2-7; TRBD1 agrees at 8 bases. The germline gives CDR1 PRHDT, CDR2 FYEKMQ (reference sequence). The CDR3 totals 14 residues. The ends lost 3 bases at V and 3 bases at J; junction bases unmatched: 4.

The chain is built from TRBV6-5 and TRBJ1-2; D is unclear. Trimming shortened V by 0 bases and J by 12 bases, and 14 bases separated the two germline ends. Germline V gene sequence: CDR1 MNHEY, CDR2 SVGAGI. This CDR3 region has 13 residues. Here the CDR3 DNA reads TGTGCCAGCAGTTACTCGTCTGGGAATGATGACACCTTC. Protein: CASSYSSGNDDTF.

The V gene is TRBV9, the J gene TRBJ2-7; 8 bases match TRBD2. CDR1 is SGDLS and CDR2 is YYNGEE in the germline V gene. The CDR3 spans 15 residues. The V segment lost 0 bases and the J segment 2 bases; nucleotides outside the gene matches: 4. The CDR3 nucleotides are TGTGCCAGCAGCGTAGGCGGGGGGCCCCCCTACGAGCAGTACTTC. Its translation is CASSVGGGPPYEQYF. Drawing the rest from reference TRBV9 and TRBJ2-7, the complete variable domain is DSGVTQTPKHLITATGQRVTLRCSPRSGDLSVYWYQQSLDQGLQFLIQYYNGEERAKGNILERFSAQQFPDLHSELNLSSLELGDSALYFCASSVGGGPPYEQYFGPGTRLTVT.

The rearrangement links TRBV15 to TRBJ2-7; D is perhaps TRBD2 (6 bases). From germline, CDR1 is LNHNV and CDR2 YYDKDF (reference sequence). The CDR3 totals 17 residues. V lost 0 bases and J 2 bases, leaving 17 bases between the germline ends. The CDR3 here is CATSRDNSAGTAYEQYF. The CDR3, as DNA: TGTGCCACCAGCAGAGATAATTCCGCGGGGACCGCCTACGAGCAGTACTTC. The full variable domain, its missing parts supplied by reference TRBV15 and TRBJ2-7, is DAMVIQNPRYQVTQFGKPVTLSCSQTLNHNVMYWYQQKSSQAPKLLFHYYDKDFNNEADTPDNFQSRRPNTSFCFLDIRSPGLGDTAMYLCATSRDNSAGTAYEQYFGPGTRLTVT.

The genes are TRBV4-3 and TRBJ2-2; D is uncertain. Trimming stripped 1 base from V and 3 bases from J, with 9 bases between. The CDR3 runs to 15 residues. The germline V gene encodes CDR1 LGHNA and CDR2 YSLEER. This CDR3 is CASSQGLLYTGELFF. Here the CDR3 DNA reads TGCGCCAGCAGCCAAGGTCTCCTTTACACCGGGGAGCTGTTTTTT.

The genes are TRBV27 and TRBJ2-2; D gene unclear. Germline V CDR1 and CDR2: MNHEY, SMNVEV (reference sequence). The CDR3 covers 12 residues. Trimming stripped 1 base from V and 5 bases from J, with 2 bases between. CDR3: CASSLYTGELFF. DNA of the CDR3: TGTGCCAGCAGTTTATATACCGGGGAGCTGTTTTTT.